Listed here are 31 T cell receptor beta chains from one sample, sequenced in a study of post-analysis software for immune sequencing data. General observations from the study: Higher frequency in patients than in controls was seen for about five TRBV segments, with TRBV5-6, TRBV5-1 and TRBV20-1 among them.

What these receptors recognize is not known. Incorporated into the TCR beta cDNA libraries were unique molecular identifiers, which served to reduce PCR and sequencing biases. MiXCR, run by TCRdb on the PCR reads, gives a single entry per CDR3 protein. The top ten clones hold 6% of a sample with a few hundred thousand distinct CDR3 sequences, around a third of them seen once. The sequenced sample consisted of blood. All receptors come from a girl under 18 with multiple sclerosis.

J is TRBJ2-1 and V is TRBV25-1; tentative D call: TRBD2 (5 bases). From germline, CDR1 is MGHDK and CDR2 SYGVNS. The CDR3 loop spans 15 amino acids. V gave up 4 bases and J gave up 4 bases, with 14 bases separating them. The CDR3 DNA reads as TGTGCCAGCAGTGCCCTCCGACCGGGGTACAATGAGCAGTTCTTC. Protein sequence: CASSALRPGYNEQFF.

The gene calls are TRBV27 and TRBJ2-5; no clear D gene. The J call is in doubt because the DNA end fits TRBJ2-7 better. This CDR3 is built from 13 residues. Germline V gene sequence: CDR1 MNHEY, CDR2 SMNVEV (reference sequence). The CDR3 nucleotides are TGTGCCAGCAGTTTATCTGGGGATGCCGAGCAGTACTTC. Translation gives CASSLSGDAEQYF.

This clonotype was counted a few times. V usage is TRBV5-5 and J usage is TRBJ2-3; no firm D call. The CDR3 contains 15 residues. Per germline, CDR1 SGHKS and CDR2 YYEKEE (reference sequence). V was pared by 1 base and J by 2 bases, with 11 bases between. The CDR3 loop is CASSLRGRITDTQYF. CDR3 coding DNA: TGTGCCAGCAGCTTGAGAGGCAGAATCACAGATACGCAGTATTTT. Based on the CDR3 plus reference TRBV5-5 and TRBJ2-3, the full variable domain is DAGVTQSPTHLIKTRGQQVTLRCSPISGHKSVSWYQQVLGQGPQFIFQYYEKEERGRGNFPDRFSARQFPNYSSELNVNALLLGDSALYLCASSLRGRITDTQYFGPGTRLTVL.

This rearrangement joins TRBV7-2 to TRBJ2-5; D remains unclear. Trimming removed 5 bases at V and 5 bases at J, with 18 bases between. The CDR3 extends over 15 amino acids. Germline CDR1 is SGHTA and CDR2 is FQGNSA. CDR3 sequence: CASSDSRLLGETQYF. CDR3 sequence (DNA): TGTGCCAGCAGCGATAGCAGGCTCCTAGGGGAGACCCAGTACTTC.

The chain links TRBV29-1 to TRBJ2-5, with D possibly matching TRBD1 (6 bases). V shed 8 bases and J shed 2 bases, with 12 bases lying between them. The CDR3 has 12 amino acids. Germline V gene lookup returns CDR1 SQVTM and CDR2 ANQGSEA. The chain's CDR3 is CSMSGVQETQYF. The CDR3 nucleotides are TGCAGCATGTCAGGGGTTCAAGAGACCCAGTACTTC.

This clonotype has only a few counts. The chain recombines TRBV11-3 with TRBJ2-1; D possibly corresponds to TRBD2 (5 bases). The CDR3 is made up of 15 amino acids. Deletions cut 3 bases from V and 6 bases from J, with 15 bases between. Germline loops: CDR1 SGHNT, CDR2 YENEEA. The CDR3 DNA sequence: TGTGCCAGCAGCTTGTCGGGATTTGCTGGCAATGAGCAGTTCTTC. Amino acid sequence: CASSLSGFAGNEQFF.

This clonotype was detected many times. This chain uses TRBV2 with TRBJ2-1; TRBD1 aligns across 7 bases. The germline V gene has CDR1 SNHLY and CDR2 FYNNEI. The CDR3 contains 12 residues. V dropped 6 bases and J dropped 5; count of bases not matched to a gene: 1. The CDR3 DNA follows: TGTGCCAGCAGAACAGGGGACAATGAGCAGTTCTTC. As protein: CASRTGDNEQFF.

Ten or more counts support this clonotype. This chain joins TRBV13 and TRBJ2-6; no definite D call. CDR1 and CDR2 from the germline V gene are PRHDT and FYEKMQ (reference sequence). V lost 4 bases, J lost 2 bases, and 9 bases lay in between. There are 15 residues in the CDR3. The CDR3 spells CASSSPQPGANVLTF. The CDR3 DNA reads as TGTGCCAGCAGCTCACCGCAGCCTGGGGCCAACGTCCTGACTTTC.

This clonotype was observed a few times. The chain joins TRBV7-2 to TRBJ1-2; 8 nucleotides line up with TRBD1. The germline V gene encodes CDR1 SGHTA and CDR2 FQGNSA. CDR3 length: 12 amino acids. The V segment lost 7 bases and the J segment 7 bases; nucleotides outside the gene matches: 5. The CDR3 bases are TGTGCCAGCAACGACAGGGGCGGTGGCTACACCTTC. Translating gives CASNDRGGGYTF.

The chain is built from TRBV12-5 and TRBJ2-1; D not resolved. This CDR3 spans 13 amino acids. The germline V gene has CDR1 LGHNT and CDR2 FRNRAP. V lost 7 bases, J lost 8 bases, and 15 bases lay in between. CDR3 coding DNA: TGTGCTAGTGTTCATCCTCTTTACGATGAGCAGTTCTTC. Amino acids: CASVHPLYDEQFF. The full variable domain, its missing parts supplied by reference TRBV12-5 and TRBJ2-1, is DARVTQTPRHKVTEMGQEVTMRCQPILGHNTVFWYRQTMMQGLELLAYFRNRAPLDDSGMPKDRFSAEMPDATLATLKIQPSEPRDSAVYFCASVHPLYDEQFFGPGTRLTVL.

This clonotype was counted between two and nine times. The genes are TRBV12-3 or TRBV12-4 and TRBJ1-4; D is unclear. The V and J ends lost 6 bases and 9 bases respectively, with 17 bases between them. There are 14 residues in the CDR3. This chain's CDR3 is CASSPTGLLQKLFF. CDR3 in DNA: TGTGCCAGCAGCCCGACCGGGCTTCTGCAAAAACTGTTTTTT.

The chain joins TRBV6-5 to TRBJ2-7; TRBD2 might be the D (7 bases). This CDR3 is built from 13 residues. Germline-derived CDR1 and CDR2 are MNHEY and SVGAGI. Deletions cut 8 bases from V and 6 bases from J, with 17 bases between. The CDR3 reads CASGRGGMGEQYF. The CDR3 DNA reads TGTGCCAGCGGGAGGGGGGGAATGGGCGAGCAGTACTTC.

This clonotype was seen more than once but under ten times. The DNA for the CDR3 is TGTGCCAGCAGCGAAAGTGGGGGGATCGGCTACGAGCAGTACTTC. Amino acid sequence: CASSESGGIGYEQYF. The chain joins TRBV9 to TRBJ2-7, with a tentative D call TRBD2 (6 bases). With 3 bases removed from V and 3 bases from J, the gap between germline ends came to 16 bases. Per germline, CDR1 SGDLS and CDR2 YYNGEE. The CDR3 runs 15 residues.

The gene calls are TRBV5-4 and TRBJ1-1; TRBD1 aligns across 8 bases. Unmatched junction bases numbered 12, after V lost 7 bases and J lost 4 bases. The CDR3 loop spans 15 amino acids. Per the germline V gene, CDR1 is SGHNT and CDR2 is YYREEE (reference sequence). The CDR3 sequence is CASGQGSPWGTEAFF. In DNA, the CDR3 is TGTGCCAGCGGACAGGGATCCCCTTGGGGCACTGAAGCTTTCTTT.

This clonotype showed up just a few times. The V and J genes are TRBV6-7 and TRBJ2-7, with a weak D call TRBD1 (6 bases). The DNA end lines up better with TRBJ2-5; the J call may be wrong. TRBV6-7 is an ORF for which the function is uncertain. CDR3 length equals 14 residues. In nucleotides, the CDR3 is TGTGCCAGCAAACCGCACAGGGTTCGGGAGACCCAGTACTTC. This translates into CASKPHRVRETQYF.

This clonotype was detected a few times. The chain links TRBV18 to TRBJ1-2, with 10 bases that match TRBD1. After removal of 3 bases from V and 7 bases from J, the junction contained 5 bases not matched to a gene. Germline values: CDR1 KGHSH, CDR2 LQKENI. The CDR3 is 14 amino acids. The CDR3 loop reads CASSPNRDRGGYTF. In nucleotides, the CDR3 is TGTGCCAGCTCACCCAACCGGGACAGGGGTGGCTACACCTTC.

The chain combines TRBV20-1 with TRBJ2-1; 10 nucleotides agree with TRBD2. The CDR3 covers 18 residues. Germline CDR1 is DFQATT and CDR2 is SNEGSKA (reference sequence). J lost 3 bases, V lost 2 bases, and 13 bases had no gene match. The CDR3: CSARKSGGAPKSYNEQFF. The CDR3 nucleotides are TGCAGTGCTAGAAAGAGCGGGGGGGCCCCAAAAAGCTACAATGAGCAGTTCTTC.

In its sample, this clonotype was seen a few times. The junction shows a germline mismatch at one end, possibly a read error. V is TRBV6-2 or TRBV6-3 and J is TRBJ2-7; TRBD1 might be the D (5 bases). CDR1 is MNHEY and CDR2 is SVGEGT in the germline V gene. The CDR3 loop spans 16 amino acids. CDR3 in DNA: TGTGCCAGCAGTTACTCGGGCAGGGAAGCATCCTACGAGCAGTGCTTC. Protein: CASSYSGREASYEQCF.

The sample holds a few counts of this clonotype. The chain combines TRBV7-9 with TRBJ2-1; 10 bases line up with TRBD2. Looked up from germline, CDR1 is SEHNR and CDR2 is FQNEAQ (reference sequence). J gave up 3 bases and V 5 bases, and 4 bases lay outside the gene matches. The CDR3 runs to 15 residues. The CDR3 spells CASSKLAGNYNEQFF. CDR3 nucleotides: TGTGCCAGCAGCAAACTAGCGGGGAACTACAATGAGCAGTTCTTC.

The V call is TRBV6-1, the J call TRBJ2-1; 9 bases align to TRBD1. CDR3 length: 17 amino acids. Looked up from germline, CDR1 is MNHNS and CDR2 is SASEGT. V was clipped by 5 bases and J by 6 bases; unmatched bases: 14. CDR3 in amino acids: CASSKQGASDWGNEQFF. As DNA, the CDR3 is TGTGCCAGCAGTAAACAGGGGGCGAGCGACTGGGGCAATGAGCAGTTCTTC.

CDR3 DNA: TGTGCCAGCAGGTCTGGGGCAGGGCCCTTTCGGTCCTATGGCTACACCTTC. Its translation is CASRSGAGPFRSYGYTF. The chain is built from TRBV12-3 or TRBV12-4 and TRBJ1-2; D might be TRBD1 (5 bases). Trimming pared 6 bases from V and 4 bases from J, leaving 24 bases between. The CDR3 spans 17 residues.

This clonotype was counted only a few times. The chain employs TRBV5-1 and TRBJ2-1; 7 nucleotides align to TRBD2. CDR3 size: 15 residues. Germline V gene sequence: CDR1 SGHRS, CDR2 YFSETQ. V shed 7 bases and J 4 bases; nucleotides not matched to a gene: 11. The CDR3 DNA reads as TGCGCCAGCCGTCCCCCGGGCGGGGGTTACAATGAGCAGTTCTTC. Amino acids: CASRPPGGGYNEQFF.

The chain carries TRBV18 and TRBJ2-1; D unclear. V was clipped by 7 bases and J by 5 bases, with 12 bases between them. Germline CDR1 is KGHSH and CDR2 is LQKENI. The CDR3 has 13 amino acids. The CDR3: CASLPDLNNEQFF. CDR3 nucleotides: TGTGCCAGCTTACCGGATCTTAACAATGAGCAGTTCTTC.

On this clonotype itself: Germline and junction disagree at one end, which may indicate a read error. The chain combines TRBV2 with TRBJ2-7; TRBD1 might be the D (5 bases). The CDR3 covers 14 residues. Germline loops: CDR1 SNHLY, CDR2 FYNNEI. CDR3 sequence: CTSEGLLGRGEQYF. The CDR3 region has the DNA TGTACCAGCGAAGGGTTACTTGGTAGGGGCGAGCAGTACTTC.

The chain joins TRBV5-1 to TRBJ1-1; D is possibly TRBD1 (6 bases). CDR3 length: 13 amino acids. Trimming took 4 bases from V and 4 from J, leaving 11 bases between them. Germline V gene sequence: CDR1 SGHRS, CDR2 YFSETQ. CDR3: CASSPRDTTEAFF. DNA for the CDR3: TGCGCCAGCAGCCCCCGGGACACCACTGAAGCTTTCTTT.

The chain couples TRBV7-9 to TRBJ2-5, with a possible D match to TRBD1 (5 bases). Deletions cut 2 bases from V and 11 bases from J, with 24 bases between. CDR1 is SEHNR, CDR2 FQNEAQ, per germline (reference sequence). The CDR3 extends over 16 amino acids. CDR3 in DNA: TGTGCCAGCAGCTTATCGGCAGGGTGGTCGGACAATGAGCAGTACTTC. As protein: CASSLSAGWSDNEQYF.

The V gene is TRBV6-1, the J gene TRBJ2-5; perhaps TRBD2 as D (6 bases). The J call is uncertain, as TRBJ2-7 better fits the DNA end. CDR1 and CDR2 from the germline V gene are MNHNS and SASEGT. The CDR3 runs 13 residues. CDR3 bases: TGTGCCAGCAGCCAAGCTGCGGGGTACGAGCAGTACTTC. The encoded protein is CASSQAAGYEQYF.

The genes are TRBV5-6 and TRBJ1-1; 10 bases are shared with TRBD1. The CDR3 has 15 residues. Germline assignment: CDR1 SGHDT and CDR2 YYEEEE. The junction had 11 bases not matched to a gene; V was cut back by 4 bases and J by 8 bases. The CDR3 region has the DNA TGTGCCAGCAGCGCTCCCACCGGGACAGGGGCAGAAGCTTTCTTT. Its protein is CASSAPTGTGAEAFF.

This clonotype was counted a few times. This chain links TRBV15 with TRBJ2-7; possible D gene TRBD1, 6 bases. Trimming stripped 6 bases from V and 0 bases from J, with 9 bases between. Germline V lookup: CDR1 LNHNV, CDR2 YYDKDF (reference sequence). The CDR3 is 13 amino acids. The chain's CDR3 is CATRGDTSYEQYF. The CDR3 DNA reads TGTGCCACCAGGGGGGACACCTCCTACGAGCAGTACTTC.

A remark on this clonotype: One end of the junction fails to match germline, which may point to a read error. The chain recombines TRBV6-2 or TRBV6-3 with TRBJ1-1; D is ambiguous. This CDR3 region has 15 residues. Looked up from germline, CDR1 is MNHEY and CDR2 is SVGEGT. Written as DNA, the CDR3 is TGTGCCAGCAGTTACTCGGGAACGGTGAACGCTGAAGCTTTCTTT. Its protein is CASSYSGTVNAEAFF.

The genes are TRBV29-1 and TRBJ2-7; 11 nucleotides line up with TRBD2. Trimming cost V 4 bases and J 0 bases; bases outside gene matches: 11. This CDR3 is built from 17 residues. Germline assignment: CDR1 SQVTM and CDR2 ANQGSEA. CDR3 region: CSVGGLAGGTSSYEQYF. The CDR3 coding sequence is TGCAGCGTTGGGGGGCTAGCGGGGGGCACTAGCTCCTACGAGCAGTACTTC.